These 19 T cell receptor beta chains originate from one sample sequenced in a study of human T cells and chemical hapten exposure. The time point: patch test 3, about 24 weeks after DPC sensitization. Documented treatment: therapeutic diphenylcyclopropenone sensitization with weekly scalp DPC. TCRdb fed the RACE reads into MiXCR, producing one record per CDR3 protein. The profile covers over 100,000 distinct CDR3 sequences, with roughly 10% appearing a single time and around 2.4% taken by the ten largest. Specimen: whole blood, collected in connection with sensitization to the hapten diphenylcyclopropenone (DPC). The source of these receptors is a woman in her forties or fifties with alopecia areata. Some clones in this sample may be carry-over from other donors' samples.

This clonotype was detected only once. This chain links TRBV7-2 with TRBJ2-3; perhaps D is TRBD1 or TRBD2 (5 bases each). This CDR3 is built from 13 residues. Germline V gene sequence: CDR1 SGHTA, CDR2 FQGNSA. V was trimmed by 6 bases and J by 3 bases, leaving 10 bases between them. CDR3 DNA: TGTGCCAGCAGGATCGAGGGGACAGATACGCAGTATTTT. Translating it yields CASRIEGTDTQYF.

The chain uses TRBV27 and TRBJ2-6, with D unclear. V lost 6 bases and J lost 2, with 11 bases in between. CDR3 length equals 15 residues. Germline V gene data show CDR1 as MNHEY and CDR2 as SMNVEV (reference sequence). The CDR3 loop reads CASRTVQTGANVLTF. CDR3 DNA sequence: TGTGCCAGCAGGACCGTTCAGACTGGGGCCAACGTCCTGACTTTC.

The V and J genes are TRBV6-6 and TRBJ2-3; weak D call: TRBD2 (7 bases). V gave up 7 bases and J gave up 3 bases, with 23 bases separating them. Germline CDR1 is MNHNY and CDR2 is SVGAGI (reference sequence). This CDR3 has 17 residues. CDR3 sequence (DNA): TGTGCCAGCACCCTCTCCAGGGGCGGGAGAACGACAGATACGCAGTATTTT. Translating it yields CASTLSRGGRTTDTQYF.

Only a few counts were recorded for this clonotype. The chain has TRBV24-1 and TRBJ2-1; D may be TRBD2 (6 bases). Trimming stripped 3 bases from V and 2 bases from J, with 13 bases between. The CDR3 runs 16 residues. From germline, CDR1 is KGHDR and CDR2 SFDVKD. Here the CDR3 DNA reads TGTGCCACCAGTGATGCCCGGGAGACGGCCTACAATGAGCAGTTCTTC. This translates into CATSDARETAYNEQFF.

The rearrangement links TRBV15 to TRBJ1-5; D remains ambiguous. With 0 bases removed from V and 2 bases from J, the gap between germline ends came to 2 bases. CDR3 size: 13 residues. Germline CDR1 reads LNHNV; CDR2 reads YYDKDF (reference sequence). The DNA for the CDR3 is TGTGCCACCAGCAGAGAGGGCAATCAGCCCCAGCATTTT. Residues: CATSREGNQPQHF.

The CDR3 protein is CASSLIHTPTGYNSPLHF. The CDR3 region has the DNA TGTGCCAGCAGCTTAATTCACACTCCCACCGGGTATAATTCACCCCTCCACTTT. V usage is TRBV7-2 and J usage is TRBJ1-6; D not certain. The V gene's germline CDR1 is SGHTA and CDR2 FQGNSA. The CDR3 extends over 18 amino acids. V lost 2 bases and J 4 bases, leaving 18 bases between the germline ends.

CDR3 sequence (DNA): TGCAGTGCTAGAAAGCCCCCAGATACGCAGTATTTT. This encodes CSARKPPDTQYF. The chain is built from TRBV20-1 and TRBJ2-3; D gene unclear. CDR3 length: 12 amino acids. The germline V gene has CDR1 DFQATT and CDR2 SNEGSKA (reference sequence). Trimming stripped 2 bases from V and 4 bases from J, with 7 bases between.

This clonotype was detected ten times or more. CDR3 DNA: TGTGCCAGCAGTTACTCGAAAAACCGCGTCAGAACCAAAAACATTCAGTACTTC. Its translation: CASSYSKNRVRTKNIQYF. The chain combines TRBV6-2 or TRBV6-3 with TRBJ2-4; D remains ambiguous. CDR1 MNHEY and CDR2 SVGEGT come from the germline V gene. This CDR3 has 18 residues. Trimming took 0 bases from V and 2 from J, leaving 17 bases between them.

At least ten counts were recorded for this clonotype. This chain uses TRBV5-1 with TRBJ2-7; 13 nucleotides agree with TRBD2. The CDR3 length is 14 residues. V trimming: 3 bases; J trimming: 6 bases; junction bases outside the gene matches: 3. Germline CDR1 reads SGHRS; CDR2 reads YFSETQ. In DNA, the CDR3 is TGCGCCAGCAGCTGGACTAGCGGGAGCGCCGAGCAGTACTTC. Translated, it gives CASSWTSGSAEQYF.

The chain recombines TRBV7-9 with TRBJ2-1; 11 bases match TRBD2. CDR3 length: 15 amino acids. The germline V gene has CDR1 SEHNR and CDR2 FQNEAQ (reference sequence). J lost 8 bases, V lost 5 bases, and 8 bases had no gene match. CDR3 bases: TGTGCCAGCAGCCACCTAGCGGGAGGTTTAGATGAGCAGTTCTTC. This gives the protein CASSHLAGGLDEQFF.

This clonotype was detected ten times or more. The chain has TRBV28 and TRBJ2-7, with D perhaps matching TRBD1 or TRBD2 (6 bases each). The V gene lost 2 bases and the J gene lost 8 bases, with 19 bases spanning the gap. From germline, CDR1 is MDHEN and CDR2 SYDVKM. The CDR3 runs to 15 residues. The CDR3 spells CASSLEGGEPGKQYF. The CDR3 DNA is TGTGCCAGCAGTTTAGAGGGGGGAGAACCCGGGAAGCAGTACTTC.

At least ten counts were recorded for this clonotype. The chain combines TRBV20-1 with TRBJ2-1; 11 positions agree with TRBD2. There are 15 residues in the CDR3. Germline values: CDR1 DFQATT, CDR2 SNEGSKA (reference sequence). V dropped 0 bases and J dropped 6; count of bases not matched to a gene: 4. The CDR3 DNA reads TGCAGTGCTAGAGAACTAGCGGGAGTGGTCAATGAGCAGTTCTTC. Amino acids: CSARELAGVVNEQFF.

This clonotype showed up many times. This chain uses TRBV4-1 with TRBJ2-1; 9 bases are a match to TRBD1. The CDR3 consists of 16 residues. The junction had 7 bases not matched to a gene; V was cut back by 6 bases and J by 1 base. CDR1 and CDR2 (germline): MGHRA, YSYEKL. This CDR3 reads CASRSKQGASYNEQFF. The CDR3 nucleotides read TGCGCCAGCAGAAGCAAACAGGGGGCATCCTACAATGAGCAGTTCTTC.

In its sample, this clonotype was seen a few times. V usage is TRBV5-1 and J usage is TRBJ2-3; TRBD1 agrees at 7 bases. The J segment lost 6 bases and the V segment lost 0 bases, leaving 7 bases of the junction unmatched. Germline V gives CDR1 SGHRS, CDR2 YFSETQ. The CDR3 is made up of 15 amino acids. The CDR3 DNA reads TGCGCCAGCAGCTTGGGGGACAGCCCCGCGGATACGCAGTATTTT. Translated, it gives CASSLGDSPADTQYF.

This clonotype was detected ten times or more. CDR3 amino acids: CASRAPGGNEQFF. CDR3 DNA sequence: TGTGCCAGCCGCGCACCGGGGGGGAATGAGCAGTTCTTC. The chain links TRBV6-5 to TRBJ2-1, with 8 nucleotides matching TRBD2. Germline V gene lookup returns CDR1 MNHEY and CDR2 SVGAGI. V was pared by 8 bases and J by 7 bases, with 7 bases of the junction left unmatched. This CDR3 is built from 13 residues.

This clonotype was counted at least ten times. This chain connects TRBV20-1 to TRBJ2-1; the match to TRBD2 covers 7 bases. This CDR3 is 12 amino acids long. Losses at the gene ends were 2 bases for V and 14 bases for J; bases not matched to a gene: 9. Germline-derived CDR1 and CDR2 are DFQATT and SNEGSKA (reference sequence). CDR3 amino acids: CSARLPSGAKFF. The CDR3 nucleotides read TGCAGTGCTAGACTACCTAGCGGCGCCAAGTTCTTC.

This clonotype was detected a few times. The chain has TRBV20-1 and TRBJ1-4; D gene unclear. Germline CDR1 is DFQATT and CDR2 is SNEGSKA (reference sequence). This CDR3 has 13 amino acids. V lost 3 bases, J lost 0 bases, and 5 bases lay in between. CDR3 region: CSARAATNEKLFF. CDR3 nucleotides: TGCAGTGCTAGGGCCGCAACTAATGAAAAACTGTTTTTT.

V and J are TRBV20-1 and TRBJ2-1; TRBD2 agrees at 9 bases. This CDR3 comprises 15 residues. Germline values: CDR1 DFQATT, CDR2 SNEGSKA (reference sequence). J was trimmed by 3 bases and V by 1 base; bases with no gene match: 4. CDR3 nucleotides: TGCAGTGCTAGAGTTGCGGGGGGGGACTACAATGAGCAGTTCTTC. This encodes CSARVAGGDYNEQFF.

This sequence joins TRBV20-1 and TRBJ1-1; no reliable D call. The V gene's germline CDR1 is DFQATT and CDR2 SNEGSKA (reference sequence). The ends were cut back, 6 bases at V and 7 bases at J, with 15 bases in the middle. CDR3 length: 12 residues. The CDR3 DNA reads TGCAGTGCAAGCGGAGCTGACCTTGAAGCTTTCTTT. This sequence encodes CSASGADLEAFF.